The 31 T cell receptor beta chains below all came from one sample that was sequenced in a study of cytomegalovirus exposure and HLA in healthy donors. PCR involved 60 Vbeta and 13 Jbeta primers. TCRdb's copy holds only in-frame clones and misses some; the assay was immunoSEQ multiplex PCR. The table has around 160,000 clones, 60% to 85% seen once; the top ten hold roughly 3.1%. The sequenced sample was PBMCs. The origin of the receptors is a man aged 35 to 55 in good health and CMV-seropositive.

With respect to this clone: At one end, the junction sequence differs from germline, possibly due to a read error. V usage is TRBV7-2 and J usage is TRBJ2-7; D is uncertain. The CDR3 has 16 residues. Germline V CDR1 and CDR2: SGHTA, FQGNSA. CDR3 protein: CASSFASSITSDEQYF. DNA for the CDR3: TGTGCCAGCAGCTTTGCATCGAGTATTACCTCCGACGAGCAGTACTTC.

Note on this clone: This specimen includes other DNA sequences encoding the same CDR3. The CDR3, as DNA: TGTGCCAGCAGCGTCGGGACTAGCGGGAGGAGCACAGATACGCAGTATTTT. The encoded protein is CASSVGTSGRSTDTQYF. The chain joins TRBV11-3 to TRBJ2-3; 15 nucleotides match TRBD2. V was pared by 5 bases and J by 0 bases, with 3 bases of the junction left unmatched. Germline values: CDR1 SGHNT, CDR2 YENEEA. The CDR3 has 17 residues. Looking up the rest from reference TRBV11-3 and TRBJ2-3 gives the full variable domain: EAGVVQSPRYKIIEKKQPVAFWCNPISGHNTLYWYLQNLGQGPELLIRYENEEAVDDSQLPKDRFSAERLKGVDSTLKIQPAELGDSAVYLCASSVGTSGRSTDTQYFGPGTRLTVL.

This sequence joins TRBV11-2 and TRBJ1-2; D perhaps matches TRBD1 (6 bases). The germline gives CDR1 SGHAT, CDR2 FQNNGV. Trimming removed 0 bases at V and 4 bases at J, with 9 bases between. CDR3 length equals 14 residues. CDR3 in amino acids: CASSLERGSYGYTF. The CDR3 DNA reads as TGTGCCAGCAGCTTAGAGAGGGGGTCCTATGGCTACACCTTC.

This clone has ten or more counts. The chain is built from TRBV6-5 and TRBJ1-3; a possible D gene is TRBD1 (6 bases). This CDR3 has 15 amino acids. V lost 5 bases to trimming and J lost 4 bases, with 15 bases between them. CDR1 and CDR2 (germline): MNHEY, SVGAGI. The CDR3 DNA is TGTGCCAGCAGTACAAGTGGGGGCGCCGGAAACACCATATATTTT. This translates into CASSTSGGAGNTIYF.

The V and J genes are TRBV5-1 and TRBJ1-1; unclear D gene. The CDR3 loop spans 11 amino acids. In germline, CDR1 is SGHRS, CDR2 YFSETQ. The V end lost 4 bases, the J end lost 1 base, and 2 bases lay between the germline ends. This chain's CDR3 is CASSQNTEAFF. DNA of the CDR3: TGCGCCAGCAGCCAGAACACTGAAGCTTTCTTT.

The CDR3: CASRRGTLDTEAFF. CDR3 coding DNA: TGTGCCAGCAGACGCGGGACGCTGGACACTGAAGCTTTCTTT. The chain couples TRBV28 to TRBJ1-1; TRBD1 might be the D (5 bases). The CDR3 spans 14 residues. Trimming removed 6 bases at V and 3 bases at J, with 14 bases between. The germline gives CDR1 MDHEN, CDR2 SYDVKM.

Details on this clone: Other DNA sequences in the same sample also yield this CDR3. The chain combines TRBV5-1 with TRBJ2-3, with no clear D. V gave up 0 bases and J gave up 1 base, with 6 bases separating them. This CDR3 is 14 amino acids long. Germline V gene data show CDR1 as SGHRS and CDR2 as YFSETQ. The CDR3: CASSLVVGTDTQYF. Written as DNA, the CDR3 is TGCGCCAGCAGCTTGGTGGTAGGCACAGATACGCAGTATTTT.

The rearrangement links TRBV25-1 to TRBJ2-5, with 7 bases matching TRBD1. The ends lost 3 bases at V and 3 bases at J; junction bases unmatched: 4. The CDR3 length is 14 residues. CDR1 MGHDK and CDR2 SYGVNS come from the germline V gene. The CDR3 reads CASSDFDREETQYF. CDR3 coding DNA: TGTGCCAGCAGTGATTTTGACAGGGAAGAGACCCAGTACTTC.

The chain recombines TRBV11-3 with TRBJ1-2; D unclear. The CDR3 length is 13 residues. V was cut by 9 bases and J by 6 bases, with 17 bases left in between. The germline V gene has CDR1 SGHNT and CDR2 YENEEA. For the CDR3, the DNA is TGTGCCAGAATGGGGTTGGGAGTTGATGGCTACACCTTC. Its translation: CARMGLGVDGYTF.

The V gene is TRBV7-2, the J gene TRBJ2-7; the match to TRBD2 covers 13 bases. Losses at the gene ends were 5 bases for V and 4 bases for J; bases not matched to a gene: 5. Germline V gene sequence: CDR1 SGHTA, CDR2 FQGNSA. CDR3 length: 15 amino acids. The CDR3 coding sequence is TGTGCCAGCAGCCCCCCGGGACTAGCGGGGTACGAGCAGTACTTC. Amino acid sequence: CASSPPGLAGYEQYF.

This clone was counted only a few times. V usage is TRBV6-5 and J usage is TRBJ2-2; 8 positions match TRBD2. With V trimmed by 7 bases and J by 2 bases, 3 bases remained unmatched. The CDR3 runs to 14 residues. Germline values: CDR1 MNHEY, CDR2 SVGAGI. CDR3 sequence: CASMREANTGELFF. In DNA, the CDR3 is TGTGCCAGCATGCGGGAGGCCAACACCGGGGAGCTGTTTTTT.

The rearrangement uses TRBV7-9 and TRBJ2-1; D not certain. CDR1 is SEHNR and CDR2 is FQNEAQ in the germline V gene (reference sequence). The CDR3 spans 13 residues. V dropped 0 bases and J dropped 3 bases, with 3 bases sitting between them. The CDR3 region is CASSLAYYNEQFF. In DNA form, the CDR3 reads TGTGCCAGCAGCTTAGCCTACTACAATGAGCAGTTCTTC.

This clone appeared a few times. Other nucleotide sequences in the sample specify the same CDR3. The gene calls are TRBV7-7 and TRBJ2-7; a possible D gene is TRBD2 (6 bases). CDR3 size: 13 residues. From germline, CDR1 is SSHAT and CDR2 FNYEAQ (reference sequence). V was cut by 0 bases and J by 5 bases, with 8 bases left in between. CDR3 sequence: CASSLAAGNEQYF. DNA for the CDR3: TGTGCCAGCAGCTTAGCGGCGGGAAACGAGCAGTACTTC.

A single count supports this clone. The rearrangement links TRBV5-4 to TRBJ1-1; perhaps TRBD1 as D (5 bases). Germline V gene lookup returns CDR1 SGHNT and CDR2 YYREEE (reference sequence). This CDR3 comprises 14 residues. Trimming removed 0 bases at V and 1 base at J, with 7 bases between. CDR3 in DNA: TGTGCCAGCAGCTTGGTTGACAGGAACACTGAAGCTTTCTTT. Amino acids: CASSLVDRNTEAFF.

The V and J genes are TRBV12-2 and TRBJ1-5; the D call TRBD1 from the table was never checked on the DNA. TRBV12-2 is reported as a pseudogene. CDR3 length: 15 amino acids. The CDR3 reads CASRLGTHGNQPQHF. In DNA form, the CDR3 reads TGTGCAAGTCGCTTAGGGACACATGGCAATCAGCCCCAGCATTTT.

This clone is a singleton in its sample. The rearrangement uses TRBV5-6 and TRBJ2-5, with D possibly being TRBD1 (5 bases). The germline V gene encodes CDR1 SGHDT and CDR2 YYEEEE. This CDR3 has 15 residues. The germline V and J ends were trimmed by 4 bases and 6 bases, with 19 bases remaining between them. The CDR3 reads CASSRMGSLGQTQYF. CDR3 in DNA: TGTGCCAGCAGCCGGATGGGGTCATTGGGGCAGACCCAGTACTTC.

This rearrangement joins TRBV5-6 to TRBJ1-2; no definite D call. V lost 6 bases, J lost 1 base, and 10 bases lay in between. This CDR3 is 13 amino acids long. Germline values: CDR1 SGHDT, CDR2 YYEEEE. CDR3 coding DNA: TGTGCCAGCACCCTGAGGGTTAACTATGGCTACACCTTC. Encoded protein: CASTLRVNYGYTF.

V is TRBV5-1 and J is TRBJ1-4, with 7 bases that match TRBD1. Germline CDR1 is SGHRS and CDR2 is YFSETQ. V was clipped by 5 bases and J by 6 bases; unmatched bases: 10. This CDR3 has 15 amino acids. The CDR3 protein is CASRPSGTDYEKLFF. The CDR3 DNA sequence: TGCGCCAGCAGACCCTCCGGGACAGATTATGAAAAACTGTTTTTT.

This chain connects TRBV4-3 to TRBJ2-3; TRBD1 is a possible D gene (5 bases). CDR1 and CDR2 from the germline V gene are LGHNA and YSLEER. The CDR3 runs to 16 residues. Trimming left V 0 bases short and J 3 bases short, with 13 bases between. The CDR3 loop reads CASSQDLGRPTDTQYF. The CDR3 DNA follows: TGCGCCAGCAGCCAAGATCTGGGGCGGCCTACAGATACGCAGTATTTT.

This clone occurred a few times. The gene calls are TRBV6-5 and TRBJ1-1, with D possibly matching TRBD1 (6 bases). This CDR3 spans 15 amino acids. Germline values: CDR1 MNHEY, CDR2 SVGAGI. V was clipped by 0 bases and J by 6 bases, with 14 bases between them. The CDR3: CASSYSGGGGSEAFF. The CDR3 bases are TGTGCCAGCAGTTACTCGGGAGGGGGTGGGTCTGAAGCTTTCTTT.

The chain has TRBV5-4 and TRBJ1-2, with D possibly being TRBD1 (5 bases). The CDR3 runs 15 residues. The V gene lost 0 bases and the J gene lost 9 bases, with 18 bases spanning the gap. From germline, CDR1 is SGHNT and CDR2 YYREEE (reference sequence). CDR3 amino acids: CASSLVGAGTKSYTF. For the CDR3, the DNA is TGTGCCAGCAGCTTGGTTGGGGCCGGAACGAAGAGCTACACCTTC.

This rearrangement joins TRBV5-8 to TRBJ2-4, with 9 positions matching TRBD2. The CDR3 covers 18 residues. The V segment lost 3 bases and the J segment 8 bases; nucleotides outside the gene matches: 18. Looked up from germline, CDR1 is SGHTS and CDR2 is YDEGEE. CDR3: CASSSNKIAGGPSDIQYF. CDR3 sequence (DNA): TGTGCCAGCAGCTCTAACAAAATCGCGGGAGGGCCATCTGACATTCAGTACTTC.

This chain joins TRBV15 and TRBJ1-1; no reliable D call. CDR1 is LNHNV and CDR2 is YYDKDF in the germline V gene (reference sequence). V gave up 0 bases and J gave up 7 bases, with 12 bases separating them. The CDR3 is 14 amino acids. Here the CDR3 reads CATSRDHGRFEAFF. CDR3 DNA sequence: TGTGCCACCAGCAGAGATCATGGCCGATTTGAAGCTTTCTTT.

The CDR3 spells CASLQGYEQYF. For the CDR3, the DNA is TGTGCCAGCCTACAGGGCTACGAGCAGTACTTC. The V and J genes are TRBV7-8 and TRBJ2-7, with a tentative D call TRBD1 (6 bases). This CDR3 is built from 11 residues. V was cut by 8 bases and J by 3 bases, with 8 bases left in between. Germline CDR1 reads SGHVS; CDR2 reads FQNEAQ.

V is TRBV27 and J is TRBJ1-2; 7 bases match TRBD1. V gave up 10 bases and J gave up 8 bases; unmatched junction bases: 19. Germline V lookup: CDR1 MNHEY, CDR2 SMNVEV (reference sequence). The CDR3 has 15 amino acids. In DNA, the CDR3 is TGTGCCACCCTCGTCTCACGGGCACAAGGGGGCGGCTACACCTTC. Translation gives CATLVSRAQGGGYTF.

The chain employs TRBV14 and TRBJ2-6, with TRBD1 as a possible D gene (6 bases). Germline V gene sequence: CDR1 SGHDN, CDR2 FVKESK. The CDR3 extends over 17 amino acids. Trimming shortened V by 4 bases and J by 0 bases, and 13 bases separated the two germline ends. CDR3 region: CASSPGHGSSGANVLTF. Here the CDR3 DNA reads TGTGCCAGCAGCCCGGGACACGGCAGCTCTGGGGCCAACGTCCTGACTTTC. Combining the CDR3 with reference TRBV14 and TRBJ2-6 gives the whole variable domain EAGVTQFPSHSVIEKGQTVTLRCDPISGHDNLYWYRRVMGKEIKFLLHFVKESKQDESGMPNNRFLAERTGGTYSTLKVQPAELEDSGVYFCASSPGHGSSGANVLTFGAGSRLTVL.

This chain uses TRBV6-5 with TRBJ1-5, with 7 positions matching TRBD1. Germline lookup yields CDR1 MNHEY and CDR2 SVGAGI. J gave up 2 bases and V 6 bases, and 7 bases lay outside the gene matches. The CDR3 consists of 15 residues. The CDR3: CASSSQGVGNQPQHF. The CDR3 DNA is TGTGCCAGCAGCTCCCAGGGGGTGGGCAATCAGCCCCAGCATTTT.

This clone appeared once. CDR3 in amino acids: CASILGGYTGELFF. CDR3 in DNA: TGTGCCAGCATCTTGGGGGGTTACACCGGGGAGCTGTTTTTT. The rearrangement links TRBV28 to TRBJ2-2; D possibly corresponds to TRBD2 (6 bases). Germline V gene data show CDR1 as MDHEN and CDR2 as SYDVKM. V lost 7 bases to trimming and J lost 3 bases, with 12 bases between them. This CDR3 has 14 residues.

The genes are TRBV15 and TRBJ2-5; 7 nucleotides match TRBD2. Germline V CDR1 and CDR2: LNHNV, YYDKDF (reference sequence). This CDR3 contains 12 residues. V was clipped by 1 base and J by 11 bases; unmatched bases: 4. CDR3 nucleotides: TGTGCCACCAGCAGAGCGGCGGGGGAGCAGTACTTC. Translation gives CATSRAAGEQYF.

This clone was observed a single time. J is TRBJ2-1 and V is TRBV9; 7 bases align to TRBD2. The CDR3 loop spans 16 amino acids. Trimming removed 4 bases from V and 4 bases from J; junction bases left unmatched: 11. The germline V gene encodes CDR1 SGDLS and CDR2 YYNGEE. The CDR3 is CASSLGRGSSYNEQFF. In nucleotides, the CDR3 is TGTGCCAGCAGCCTTGGGCGGGGGAGCTCTTACAATGAGCAGTTCTTC.

This sequence joins TRBV7-2 and TRBJ2-2; 10 bases map to TRBD1. V trimming: 5 bases; J trimming: 3 bases; junction bases outside the gene matches: 9. The CDR3 totals 17 residues. The germline V gene encodes CDR1 SGHTA and CDR2 FQGNSA. The CDR3 nucleotides read TGTGCCAGCAGCGTAGGTGGGACAGGGGTTTACACCGGGGAGCTGTTTTTT. Translation gives CASSVGGTGVYTGELFF. Based on the CDR3 plus reference TRBV7-2 and TRBJ2-2, the full variable domain is GAGVSQSPSNKVTEKGKDVELRCDPISGHTALYWYRQSLGQGLEFLIYFQGNSAPDKSGLPSDRFSAERTGGSVSTLTIQRTQQEDSAVYLCASSVGGTGVYTGELFFGEGSRLTVL.